Presented here are 14 T cell receptor beta chains from one specimen sequenced in a study of blood T cell repertoires in COVID-19. Only in-frame clones appear in the TCRdb table, and some are missing; sequencing was by immunoSEQ multiplex PCR. The table has under 250,000 clones, roughly 91% seen once. Sample: PBMCs or T cells enriched from blood (not recorded which). These receptors were obtained from a woman aged 25 to 45 with acute COVID-19.

V usage is TRBV15 and J usage is TRBJ2-7, with D possibly matching TRBD2 (5 bases). CDR3 length equals 13 residues. Trimming took off 2 bases at V and 4 bases at J, with 9 bases between the two ends. CDR1 is LNHNV, CDR2 YYDKDF, per germline (reference sequence). The CDR3 loop reads CATSRNGVYEQYF. CDR3 in DNA: TGTGCCACCAGCAGAAACGGGGTATACGAGCAGTACTTC.

This clone was seen once. CDR3 DNA sequence: TGTGCCAGCAGCTTGGCTGGCAAGAACTATGGCTACACCTTC. This translates into CASSLAGKNYGYTF. This rearrangement joins TRBV5-6 to TRBJ1-2; D gene uncertain. Germline V CDR1 and CDR2: SGHDT, YYEEEE. V was pared by 0 bases and J by 2 bases, with 8 bases between. This CDR3 is built from 14 residues.

This clone has only one observation. The rearrangement links TRBV25-1 to TRBJ1-2; tentative D call: TRBD1 (6 bases). Per germline, CDR1 MGHDK and CDR2 SYGVNS. The CDR3 totals 15 residues. V was trimmed by 5 bases and J by 5 bases, leaving 18 bases between them. The CDR3 spells CASSSQGLGAYGYTF. Here the CDR3 DNA reads TGTGCCAGCAGTTCCCAGGGTTTGGGGGCTTATGGCTACACCTTC.

The chain carries TRBV10-3 and TRBJ1-1; no firm D call. The CDR3 is 13 amino acids. CDR1 is ENHRY and CDR2 is SYGVKD in the germline V gene. V lost 11 bases to trimming and J lost 3 bases, with 16 bases between them. The CDR3 nucleotides read TGTGCCTCAAATCAAAATGAGTACACTGAAGCTTTCTTT. It specifies CASNQNEYTEAFF.

The V call is TRBV5-1, the J call TRBJ1-1, with TRBD1 matching 8 bases. The J segment lost 3 bases and the V segment lost 2 bases, leaving 6 bases of the junction unmatched. Per germline, CDR1 SGHRS and CDR2 YFSETQ. This CDR3 has 15 amino acids. CDR3 sequence (DNA): TGCGCCAGCAGCTTAAGACAGACAGGGGACACTGAAGCTTTCTTT. Encoded protein: CASSLRQTGDTEAFF. Variable domain in full (rest from reference TRBV5-1 and TRBJ1-1): KAGVTQTPRYLIKTRGQQVTLSCSPISGHRSVSWYQQTPGQGLQFLFEYFSETQRNKGNFPGRFSGRQFSNSRSEMNVSTLELGDSALYLCASSLRQTGDTEAFFGQGTRLTVV.

This chain uses TRBV7-2 with TRBJ1-6, with 9 nucleotides matching TRBD1. CDR3 length: 17 residues. The germline V gene encodes CDR1 SGHTA and CDR2 FQGNSA. Germline trimming cut 5 bases from V and 3 bases from J; bases unmatched to any gene: 8. CDR3 nucleotide sequence: TGTGCCAGCAGCCAGGACAGGGGACCCTACTATAATTCACCCCTCCACTTT. Translating it yields CASSQDRGPYYNSPLHF.

The J gene is TRBJ2-7, the V gene TRBV19; 7 bases align to TRBD1. The ends lost 8 bases at V and 0 bases at J; junction bases unmatched: 4. Per germline, CDR1 LNHDA and CDR2 SQIVND (reference sequence). The CDR3 covers 13 residues. In nucleotides, the CDR3 is TGTGCCAGTTCGGGACAGAGCTCCTACGAGCAGTACTTC. This sequence encodes CASSGQSSYEQYF. Complete variable domain (other parts from reference TRBV19 and TRBJ2-7): DGGITQSPKYLFRKEGQNVTLSCEQNLNHDAMYWYRQDPGQGLRLIYYSQIVNDFQKGDIAEGYSVSREKKESFPLTVTSAQKNPTAFYLCASSGQSSYEQYFGPGTRLTVT.

The chain has TRBV13 and TRBJ2-7, with D perhaps matching TRBD1 (5 bases). This CDR3 region has 14 residues. From germline, CDR1 is PRHDT and CDR2 FYEKMQ (reference sequence). Between the trimmed V and J ends, which lost 1 base and 0 bases, there was a span of 7 bases. CDR3 residues: CASSLETVSYEQYF. The DNA for the CDR3 is TGTGCCAGCAGCTTAGAGACAGTCTCCTACGAGCAGTACTTC.

The CDR3 nucleotides read TGCGCCAGCAGTGGACCGGGACAGGGCCTGTACGAGCAGTACTTC. Its translation is CASSGPGQGLYEQYF. The J gene is TRBJ2-7, the V gene TRBV10-1; 9 bases are shared with TRBD1. Looked up from germline, CDR1 is WNHNN and CDR2 is SYGVQD (reference sequence). The CDR3 loop spans 15 amino acids. V dropped 4 bases and J dropped 4; count of bases not matched to a gene: 8.

The chain has TRBV30 and TRBJ2-7; 8 bases are shared with TRBD1. Germline V gives CDR1 GTSNPN, CDR2 SVGIG (reference sequence). The CDR3 sequence is 12 residues long. V dropped 4 bases and J dropped 7; count of bases not matched to a gene: 6. The CDR3 nucleotides read TGTGCCTGGAAACCTACAGGGGGAGAGCAGTACTTC. Amino acids: CAWKPTGGEQYF. Complete variable domain (other parts from reference TRBV30 and TRBJ2-7): SQTIHQWPATLVQPVGSPLSLECTVEGTSNPNLYWYRQAAGRGLQLLFYSVGIGQISSEVPQNLSASRPQDRQFILSSKKLLLSDSGFYLCAWKPTGGEQYFGPGTRLTVT.

The gene calls are TRBV11-2 and TRBJ2-1, with 12 bases that match TRBD2. CDR3 length: 15 residues. The V and J ends lost 5 bases and 5 bases, in that order; junction bases with no gene match: 4. The germline V gene has CDR1 SGHAT and CDR2 FQNNGV. The CDR3 region is CASSITSGGNNEQFF. The CDR3 region has the DNA TGTGCCAGCAGCATAACTAGCGGGGGGAACAATGAGCAGTTCTTC.

The chain couples TRBV15 to TRBJ2-1; D is unresolved. In germline, CDR1 is LNHNV, CDR2 YYDKDF (reference sequence). The CDR3 has 16 residues. Trimming pared 2 bases from V and 5 bases from J, leaving 16 bases between. Here the CDR3 reads CATSRPQVSLNNEQFF. The CDR3 coding sequence is TGTGCCACCAGCAGACCACAAGTGTCCCTCAACAATGAGCAGTTCTTC.

The gene calls are TRBV7-9 and TRBJ2-1; 8 bases line up with TRBD1. Germline V gives CDR1 SEHNR, CDR2 FQNEAQ (reference sequence). The CDR3 covers 15 residues. V lost 5 bases, J lost 6 bases, and 9 bases stayed unmatched. The CDR3 DNA sequence: TGTGCCAGCAGCCCCCAGACAGGGGAGGTCAATGAGCAGTTCTTC. Translation gives CASSPQTGEVNEQFF.

This chain uses TRBV10-3 with TRBJ1-1; D ambiguous. V shed 2 bases and J shed 6 bases, with 10 bases lying between them. Germline CDR1 reads ENHRY; CDR2 reads SYGVKD. This CDR3 is built from 13 residues. The CDR3 DNA is TGTGCCATCAGTGAGCCGGGTTGGGCTGAAGCTTTCTTT. Translation: CAISEPGWAEAFF.